The 23 T cell receptor beta chains listed next were all sequenced from one sample in a study. TCRdb re-called the 5' RACE reads with MiXCR, one entry per CDR3 protein. The sample carries tens of thousands of distinct CDR3 sequences, less than 40% recorded once. Sequenced material: tumor-infiltrating naive CD4+ T cells sorted from the breast tumor. As to subset: naive CD4+ T cells, CD4+CD45RA+CD25-. These receptors were collected from a female donor with breast cancer.

Many counts were recorded for this clonotype. The chain employs TRBV12-3 or TRBV12-4 and TRBJ2-1; D call uncertain. There are 13 residues in the CDR3. Trimming left V 5 bases short and J 7 bases short, with 12 bases between. The CDR3 nucleotides read TGTGCCAGCAGTCTCTCGGGCACGAATGAGCAGTTCTTC. Translation gives CASSLSGTNEQFF.

Regarding this clonotype: The final CDR3 position lacks the conserved phenylalanine or tryptophan, pointing to a likely read error. The chain employs TRBV20-1 and TRBJ2-1, with D perhaps TRBD2 (6 bases). V shed 6 bases and J shed 1 base, with 13 bases lying between them. Germline V lookup: CDR1 DFQATT, CDR2 SNEGSKA (reference sequence). The length of the CDR3 is 14 residues. DNA of the CDR3: TGCAGTGCCCCTCGACTAGGATCCTACAATGAGCAGTTCCTC. It translates to CSAPRLGSYNEQFL.

This clonotype was seen at least ten times. The chain has TRBV5-5 and TRBJ2-1; the match to TRBD2 covers 7 bases. Germline V gives CDR1 SGHKS, CDR2 YYEKEE (reference sequence). The J segment lost 2 bases and the V segment lost 0 bases, leaving 2 bases of the junction unmatched. The CDR3 has 15 amino acids. CDR3 loop: CASSLGLAPYNEQFF. The CDR3 nucleotides are TGTGCCAGCAGCTTGGGACTAGCCCCCTACAATGAGCAGTTCTTC. Looking up the rest from reference TRBV5-5 and TRBJ2-1 gives the full variable domain: DAGVTQSPTHLIKTRGQQVTLRCSPISGHKSVSWYQQVLGQGPQFIFQYYEKEERGRGNFPDRFSARQFPNYSSELNVNALLLGDSALYLCASSLGLAPYNEQFFGPGTRLTVL.

This chain uses TRBV9 with TRBJ2-7, with 10 bases that match TRBD1. V was pared by 3 bases and J by 2 bases, with 2 bases of the junction left unmatched. Germline V gives CDR1 SGDLS, CDR2 YYNGEE. CDR3 length equals 14 residues. CDR3: CASSDGTGAYEQYF. As DNA, the CDR3 is TGTGCCAGCAGCGACGGGACAGGGGCCTACGAGCAGTACTTC.

This clonotype came up a few times. The chain has TRBV30 and TRBJ1-1; tentatively, D is TRBD1 (5 bases). This CDR3 has 13 amino acids. CDR1 is GTSNPN and CDR2 is SVGIG in the germline V gene (reference sequence). The germline V and J ends were trimmed by 4 bases and 5 bases, with 14 bases remaining between them. The CDR3 DNA sequence: TGTGCCTGGACGCAGGGTATGGATACTGAAGCTTTCTTT. It translates to CAWTQGMDTEAFF.

Worth noting for this clonotype: A much larger clone lies a single base off, so this may be a read error. The chain has TRBV7-8 and TRBJ2-3; D gene uncertain. V was clipped by 5 bases and J by 3 bases, with 12 bases between them. Germline lookup yields CDR1 SGHVS and CDR2 FQNEAQ. The CDR3 has 14 residues. The CDR3 DNA reads TGTGCCAGCAGCAACGGACGGCTGACAGATACGCAGTATTTT. Protein: CASSNGRLTDTQYF.

Remarks on this clonotype: A much larger clone is a single base away; this may be a read error. The genes are TRBV7-7 and TRBJ1-5, with D tentatively TRBD1 (5 bases). Germline V gene data show CDR1 as SSHAT and CDR2 as FNYEAQ (reference sequence). This CDR3 is built from 13 residues. For the CDR3, the DNA is TGTGCTAGCAGCACAGGATTCGGTCAGTCCCAGCATTTT. Translating it yields CASSTGFGQSQHF.

This clonotype appeared a few times. This chain uses TRBV15 with TRBJ2-2, with D possibly being TRBD2 (6 bases). CDR1 is LNHNV, CDR2 YYDKDF, per germline (reference sequence). V lost 0 bases, J lost 7 bases, and 18 bases lay in between. The CDR3 extends over 17 amino acids. CDR3 sequence: CATSRDRLFGGSGELFF. The CDR3 region has the DNA TGTGCCACCAGCAGAGATAGGCTGTTTGGGGGGAGCGGGGAGCTGTTTTTT.

This clonotype has at least ten counts. The V call is TRBV6-5, the J call TRBJ1-5; 8 nucleotides agree with TRBD1. The germline V gene encodes CDR1 MNHEY and CDR2 SVGAGI. Trimming took 7 bases from V and 4 from J; bases not matched to a gene: 9. The CDR3 consists of 15 residues. Here the CDR3 reads CASMPQQGGNQPQHF. CDR3 nucleotides: TGTGCCAGCATGCCCCAACAGGGGGGAAATCAGCCCCAGCATTTT.

Many counts were recorded for this clonotype. This chain links TRBV20-1 with TRBJ2-3; tentative D call: TRBD2 (7 bases). The V and J ends lost 7 bases and 4 bases respectively, with 12 bases between them. The CDR3 is 12 residues long. CDR1 is DFQATT and CDR2 is SNEGSKA in the germline V gene (reference sequence). CDR3 residues: CSGGGAADTQYF. In DNA, the CDR3 is TGCAGTGGAGGGGGGGCGGCAGATACGCAGTATTTT.

The V gene is TRBV20-1, the J gene TRBJ1-2; 9 positions match TRBD1. Germline V lookup: CDR1 DFQATT, CDR2 SNEGSKA (reference sequence). This CDR3 is 13 amino acids long. Trimming cost V 2 bases and J 8 bases; bases outside gene matches: 6. The CDR3 here is CSARTGGDGGYTF. CDR3 nucleotide sequence: TGCAGTGCTAGAACAGGGGGCGATGGCGGCTACACCTTC.

This clonotype is labeled as medium-sized. The chain links TRBV6-6 to TRBJ2-1, with D unclear. Germline CDR1 MNHNY, CDR2 SVGAGI (reference sequence). The CDR3 length is 10 residues. V was clipped by 6 bases and J by 9 bases, with 6 bases between them. CDR3 DNA: TGTGCCAGCAGCCCTTTTGAGCAGTTCTTC. It specifies CASSPFEQFF.

The sample holds a few counts of this clonotype. The chain uses TRBV4-1 and TRBJ2-7, with D possibly matching TRBD2 (6 bases). The V end lost 3 bases, the J end lost 6 bases, and 24 bases lay between the germline ends. This CDR3 comprises 17 residues. Germline V gene data show CDR1 as MGHRA and CDR2 as YSYEKL. CDR3: CASSHSPPSTSQVEQYF. CDR3 bases: TGCGCCAGCAGCCACAGTCCCCCCTCGACTAGTCAGGTCGAGCAGTACTTC.

Comment on this clonotype: In this CDR3 the conserved last residue, phenylalanine or tryptophan, is missing, so a read error is likely. The V and J genes are TRBV12-3 or TRBV12-4 and TRBJ1-6; TRBD1 matches 7 bases. CDR3 length equals 14 residues. After removal of 3 bases from V and 11 bases from J, the junction contained 7 bases not matched to a gene. CDR3 in amino acids: CASSFWDSGAPLHV. In nucleotides, the CDR3 is TGTGCCAGCAGTTTTTGGGACAGCGGGGCACCCCTCCACGTT.

The V call is TRBV7-3, the J call TRBJ2-1; D ambiguous. The CDR3 consists of 15 residues. V shed 5 bases and J shed 0 bases, with 11 bases lying between them. Looked up from germline, CDR1 is SGHTA and CDR2 is FQGTGA. The CDR3 here is CASSLGSSSYNEQFF. CDR3 sequence (DNA): TGTGCCAGCAGCCTAGGTTCTAGCTCCTACAATGAGCAGTTCTTC.

This clonotype is medium-sized in the sample. J is TRBJ2-7 and V is TRBV24-1, with 7 bases aligning to TRBD1. Germline loops: CDR1 KGHDR, CDR2 SFDVKD. V lost 4 bases to trimming and J lost 5 bases; unmatched junction nucleotides: 10. The CDR3 has 15 residues. CDR3 in amino acids: CATSDGTERRHEQYF. The CDR3 DNA is TGTGCCACCAGTGACGGGACAGAACGCCGCCACGAGCAGTACTTC.

V gene TRBV20-1 combines with J gene TRBJ1-5; no firm D call. CDR3 length: 13 residues. With 1 base removed from V and 5 bases from J, the gap between germline ends came to 9 bases. CDR1 DFQATT and CDR2 SNEGSKA come from the germline V gene (reference sequence). The CDR3 reads CSARGFDYQPQHF. DNA for the CDR3: TGCAGTGCTAGAGGGTTCGATTATCAGCCCCAGCATTTT.

This clonotype was counted at least ten times. The genes are TRBV12-3 or TRBV12-4 and TRBJ2-1; D is ambiguous. This CDR3 has 11 amino acids. The ends were cut back, 6 bases at V and 10 bases at J, with 10 bases in the middle. The CDR3 sequence is CASRRGQEQFF. DNA of the CDR3: TGTGCCAGCAGACGTGGGCAAGAGCAGTTCTTC.

By share, this clonotype counts as medium-sized. The chain is built from TRBV10-3 and TRBJ2-3; tentative D call: TRBD2 (5 bases). The CDR3 loop spans 17 amino acids. V gave up 2 bases and J gave up 0 bases, with 15 bases separating them. CDR1 is ENHRY, CDR2 SYGVKD, per germline. CDR3 amino acids: CAISEMAGKSSTDTQYF. CDR3 nucleotides: TGTGCCATCAGTGAGATGGCGGGCAAATCTAGCACAGATACGCAGTATTTT.

This clonotype was picked up many times. The chain joins TRBV7-8 to TRBJ2-1, with D perhaps assigned TRBD1 or TRBD2 (6 bases each). CDR1 is SGHVS, CDR2 FQNEAQ, per germline. There are 18 residues in the CDR3. V dropped 1 base and J dropped 0 bases, with 16 bases sitting between them. The CDR3 region has the DNA TGTGCCAGCAGCTTAGAGTTCGGGCGGGACACCTCCTACAATGAGCAGTTCTTC. The encoded protein is CASSLEFGRDTSYNEQFF.

As for this clonotype: A much larger clone lies a single base off, so this may be a read error. The rearrangement uses TRBV6-1 and TRBJ2-7; weak D call: TRBD2 (6 bases). With 3 bases removed from V and 2 bases from J, the gap between germline ends came to 11 bases. The length of the CDR3 is 14 residues. Germline loops: CDR1 MNHNS, CDR2 SASEGT. The chain's CDR3 is CASSDGGMPYEQYF. DNA of the CDR3: TGTGCCAGCAGTGATGGCGGGATGCCCTACGAGCAGTACTTC.

This clonotype occurred a few times. A junction end diverges from the germline sequence, so it may reflect a read error. The chain joins TRBV6-5 to TRBJ1-2; 8 positions match TRBD1. Germline CDR1 reads MNHEY; CDR2 reads SVGAGI. The CDR3 contains 16 residues. CDR3 DNA: TGTGCCAGCGCTCGGGACAGGTTACCCTCTAAGTATGGCTACACCTTC. Translated, it gives CASARDRLPSKYGYTF.

In this sample, this clonotype turned up a few times. This chain uses TRBV14 with TRBJ2-1; 9 bases are shared with TRBD1. J gave up 6 bases and V 4 bases, and 16 bases lay outside the gene matches. Germline V gives CDR1 SGHDN, CDR2 FVKESK. This CDR3 comprises 18 residues. CDR3: CASSPVFWGQGVGNEQFF. The CDR3 coding sequence is TGTGCCAGCAGCCCCGTTTTCTGGGGACAGGGAGTGGGCAATGAGCAGTTCTTC.